This T cell receptor beta chain was sequenced for a study of PD-1 blockade in classical Hodgkin lymphoma. Study results and limitations: Lower baseline TCR diversity was reported for newly diagnosed patients than for healthy donors.

The data were produced by immunoSEQ multiplex PCR, yet TCRdb's version contains in-frame clones alone and is incomplete. The data hold more than 15,000 clones, with 92% observed a single time. With respect to this clone: Its antigen is currently unknown.

Sample time point: newly diagnosed, previously untreated cHL patient sample. Magnetic negative selection purified CD4+ T cells from thawed PBMCs. The clonotype comes from a human donor with classical Hodgkin lymphoma. Sequencing was done on a sample of CD4+ T cells from blood.

CDR3 in DNA: TGTGCCAGCTCACCACTCTCGGGACAGGGGGGCTACGAGCAGTACTTC. Its protein is CASSPLSGQGGYEQYF. V and J are TRBV18 and TRBJ2-7, with 11 bases fitting TRBD1. The CDR3 covers 16 residues. The germline V gene has CDR1 KGHSH and CDR2 LQKENI. Trimming cost V 1 base and J 3 bases; bases outside gene matches: 5. Based on the CDR3 plus reference TRBV18 and TRBJ2-7, the full variable domain is NAGVMQNPRHLVRRRGQEARLRCSPMKGHSHVYWYRQLPEEGLKFMVYLQKENIIDESGMPKERFSAEFPKEGPSILRIQQVVRGDSAAYFCASSPLSGQGGYEQYFGPGTRLTVT.